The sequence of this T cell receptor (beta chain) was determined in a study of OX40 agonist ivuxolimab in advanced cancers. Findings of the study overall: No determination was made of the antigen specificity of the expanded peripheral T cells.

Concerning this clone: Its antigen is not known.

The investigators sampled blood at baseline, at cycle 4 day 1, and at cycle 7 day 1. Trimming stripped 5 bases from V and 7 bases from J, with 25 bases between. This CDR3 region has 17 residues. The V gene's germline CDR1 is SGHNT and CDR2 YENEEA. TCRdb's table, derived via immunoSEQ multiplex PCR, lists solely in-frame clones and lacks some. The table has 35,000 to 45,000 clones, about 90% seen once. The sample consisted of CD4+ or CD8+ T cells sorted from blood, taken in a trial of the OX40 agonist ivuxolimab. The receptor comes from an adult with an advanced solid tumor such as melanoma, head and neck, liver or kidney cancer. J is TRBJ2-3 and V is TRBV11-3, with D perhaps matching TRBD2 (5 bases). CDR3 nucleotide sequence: TGTGCCAGCAGCGATGGTCCCAGGACGGAGGACCCTTATACGCAGTATTTT. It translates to CASSDGPRTEDPYTQYF. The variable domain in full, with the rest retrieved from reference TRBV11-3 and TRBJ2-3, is EAGVVQSPRYKIIEKKQPVAFWCNPISGHNTLYWYLQNLGQGPELLIRYENEEAVDDSQLPKDRFSAERLKGVDSTLKIQPAELGDSAVYLCASSDGPRTEDPYTQYFGPGTRLTVL.